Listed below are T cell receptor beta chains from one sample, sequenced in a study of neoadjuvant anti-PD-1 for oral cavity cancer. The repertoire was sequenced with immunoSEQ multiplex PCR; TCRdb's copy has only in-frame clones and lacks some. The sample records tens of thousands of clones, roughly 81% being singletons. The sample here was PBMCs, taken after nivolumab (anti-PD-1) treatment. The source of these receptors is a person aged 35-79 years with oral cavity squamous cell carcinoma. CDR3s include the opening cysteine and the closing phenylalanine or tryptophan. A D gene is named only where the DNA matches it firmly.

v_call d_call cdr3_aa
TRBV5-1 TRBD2 CASSFSPSAGGNHNEQFF
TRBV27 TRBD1 CASSPGQGRNEQFF
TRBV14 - CASSRTSQYEQYF
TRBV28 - CATFERAPGDEQFF
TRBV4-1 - CASSHQGNSYTF
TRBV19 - CASSIGGSGTTGANVLTF
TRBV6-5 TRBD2 CASKMTSGSSYEQYF
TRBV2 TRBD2 CASSGEGGLVGNEQFF
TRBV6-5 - CASSYFGAGNTIYF
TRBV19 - CASSMMAAEKLFF
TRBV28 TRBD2 CASRSASGNTGELFF
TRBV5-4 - CASSSTGPNTEAFF
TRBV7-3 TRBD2 CASSPVGRAGTGELFF
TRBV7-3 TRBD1 CASSLGQGAYEQYF